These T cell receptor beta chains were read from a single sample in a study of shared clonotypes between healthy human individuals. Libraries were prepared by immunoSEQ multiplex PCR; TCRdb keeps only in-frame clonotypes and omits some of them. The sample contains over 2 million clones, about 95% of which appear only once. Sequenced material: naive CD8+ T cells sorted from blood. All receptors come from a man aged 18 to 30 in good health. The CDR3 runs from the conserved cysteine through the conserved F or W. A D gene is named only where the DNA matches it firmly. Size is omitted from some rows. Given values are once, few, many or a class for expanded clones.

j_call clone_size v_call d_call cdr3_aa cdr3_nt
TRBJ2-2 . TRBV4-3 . CASSVFGGPNTGELFF TGCGCCAGCAGCGTCTTCGGGGGGCCAAACACCGGGGAGCTGTTTTTT
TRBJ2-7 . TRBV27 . CASSFPGQPYEQYF TGTGCCAGCAGTTTTCCCGGACAGCCCTACGAGCAGTACTTC
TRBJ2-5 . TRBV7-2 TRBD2 CAITREVGKTQYF TGTGCCATAACGCGGGAGGTCGGGAAGACCCAGTACTTC
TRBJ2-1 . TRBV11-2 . CASIQTAGDEQFF TGTGCCAGCATCCAAACCGCGGGTGACGAGCAGTTCTTC
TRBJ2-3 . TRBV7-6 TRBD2 CASSFGLAGYTDTQYF TGTGCCAGCAGCTTCGGACTAGCGGGCTACACAGATACGCAGTATTTT
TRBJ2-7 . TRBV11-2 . CASSLDPDLPYEQYF TGTGCCAGCAGCTTAGACCCGGACTTACCCTACGAGCAGTACTTC
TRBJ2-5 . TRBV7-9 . CASRSGVGQETQYF TGTGCCAGCAGGTCAGGGGTAGGCCAAGAGACCCAGTACTTC
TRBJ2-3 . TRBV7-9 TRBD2 CASSLAPNPSGPTDTQYF TGTGCCAGCAGCTTAGCGCCCAACCCTAGCGGGCCGACGGATACGCAGTATTTT
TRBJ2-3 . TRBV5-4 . CASSPSTGDTQYF TGTGCCAGCAGCCCCTCAACAGGGGATACGCAGTATTTT
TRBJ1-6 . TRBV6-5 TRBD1 CASTPRGQSPLHF TGTGCCAGCACTCCTAGGGGGCAATCACCCCTCCACTTT
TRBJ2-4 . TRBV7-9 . CASSLVMSGNIQYF TGTGCCAGCAGCTTAGTAATGTCCGGTAACATTCAGTACTTC
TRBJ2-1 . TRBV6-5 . CASSYSLGSSYNEQFF TGTGCCAGCAGTTACTCTTTGGGCAGCTCCTACAATGAGCAGTTCTTC
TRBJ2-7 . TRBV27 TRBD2 CASSLMGGYEQYF TGTGCCAGCAGTTTAATGGGGGGGTACGAGCAGTACTTC
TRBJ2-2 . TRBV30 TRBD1 CAYTGGAGGELFF TGTGCCTACACAGGGGGCGCCGGCGGGGAGCTGTTTTTT
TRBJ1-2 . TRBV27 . CASSLIGGLGYTF TGTGCCAGCAGTTTAATTGGGGGTCTTGGCTACACCTTC
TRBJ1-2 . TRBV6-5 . CASSYSWGDDGYTF TGTGCCAGCAGTTACTCGTGGGGGGACGATGGCTACACCTTC
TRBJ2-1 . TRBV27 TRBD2 CASSRGTSAYNEQFF TGTGCCAGCAGTCGCGGGACTAGCGCGTACAATGAGCAGTTCTTC
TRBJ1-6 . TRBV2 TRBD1 CASSEYVPGQGSNSPLHF TGTGCCAGCAGTGAATATGTTCCGGGACAGGGGTCTAATTCACCCCTCCACTTT
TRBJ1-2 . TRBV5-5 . CASSLAQGLVYGYTF TGTGCCAGCAGCTTGGCGCAGGGCCTGGTCTATGGCTACACCTTC
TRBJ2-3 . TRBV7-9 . CASHAGTDTQYF TGTGCCAGTCATGCGGGGACAGATACGCAGTATTTT
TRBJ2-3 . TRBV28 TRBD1 CASSLPARGFGGTDTQYF TGTGCCAGCAGTTTACCGGCCAGGGGGTTTGGAGGCACAGATACGCAGTATTTT
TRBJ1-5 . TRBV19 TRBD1 CASSTRTGENQPQHF TGTGCCAGTAGTACACGGACAGGGGAGAATCAGCCCCAGCATTTT
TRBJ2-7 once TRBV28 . CASRAKSSYEQYF TGTGCCAGCAGGGCGAAGAGCTCCTACGAGCAGTACTTC
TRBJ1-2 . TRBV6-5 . CASSPGGADGYTF TGTGCCAGCAGTCCCGGAGGGGCGGATGGCTACACCTTC
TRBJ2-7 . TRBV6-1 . CASSEVSQGPYEQYF TGTGCCAGCAGTGAAGTTAGTCAGGGCCCCTACGAGCAGTACTTC
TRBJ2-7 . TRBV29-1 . CSALGDGEQYF TGCAGCGCCCTAGGGGATGGCGAGCAGTACTTC
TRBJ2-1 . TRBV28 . CASSSPRTLQSSYNEQFF TGTGCCAGCAGCTCCCCAAGGACACTACAAAGCTCCTACAATGAGCAGTTCTTC
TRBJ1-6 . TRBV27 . CASSSGGRPFPLHF TGTGCCAGCAGCTCAGGTGGGCGTCCTTTCCCCCTCCACTTT
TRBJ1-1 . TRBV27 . CASSPINELNTEAFF TGTGCCAGCAGTCCCATCAATGAACTGAACACTGAAGCTTTCTTT
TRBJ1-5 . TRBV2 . CASSEVGAGNQPQHF TGTGCCAGCAGTGAGGTCGGGGCGGGAAATCAGCCCCAGCATTTT